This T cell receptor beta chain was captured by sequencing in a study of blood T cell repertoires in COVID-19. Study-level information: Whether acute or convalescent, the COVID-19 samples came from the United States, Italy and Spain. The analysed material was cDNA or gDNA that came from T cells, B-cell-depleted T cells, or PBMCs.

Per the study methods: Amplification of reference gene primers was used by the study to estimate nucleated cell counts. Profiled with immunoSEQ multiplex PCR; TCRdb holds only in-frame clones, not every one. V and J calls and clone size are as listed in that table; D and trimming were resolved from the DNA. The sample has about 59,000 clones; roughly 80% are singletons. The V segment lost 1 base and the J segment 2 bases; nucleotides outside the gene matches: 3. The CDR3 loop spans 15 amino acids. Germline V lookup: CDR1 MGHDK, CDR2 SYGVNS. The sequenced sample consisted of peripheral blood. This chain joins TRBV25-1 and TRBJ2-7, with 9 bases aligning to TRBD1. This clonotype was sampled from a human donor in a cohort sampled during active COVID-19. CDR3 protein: CASSESWDRAYEQYF. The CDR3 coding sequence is TGTGCCAGCAGTGAATCCTGGGACAGGGCCTACGAGCAGTACTTC.